The sequence of this T cell receptor beta chain was determined in a study of shared clonotypes between healthy human individuals. General study points: Of the naive CD4 clonotypes, roughly 5% were shared across a few donors.

Trimming cost V 3 bases and J 7 bases; bases outside gene matches: 8. The CDR3 loop spans 14 amino acids. Per germline, CDR1 ENHRY and CDR2 SYGVKD. Only in-frame clones appear in the TCRdb table, and some are missing; sequencing was by immunoSEQ multiplex PCR. The data contain approximately 2.4 million clones, approximately 96% of them singletons. Every contributor of samples was a Caucasian grown-up residing in Nashville, Tennessee. Memory CD4+ cells were the fraction left after CD45RA+ naive selection. The table lists this clone with a count of one. What it binds is not known. The receptor was derived from a man aged 18 to 30 in good health. This chain uses TRBV10-3 with TRBJ1-1; 7 bases are shared with TRBD1. Sequencing input: naive CD4+ T cells sorted from blood. As for subset: CD45RA+ positively selected. This chain's CDR3 is CAISDGHRGVEAFF. The CDR3 coding sequence is TGTGCCATCAGTGACGGACACAGGGGCGTTGAAGCTTTCTTT.